This T cell receptor beta chain emerged from a study of blood T cell repertoires in COVID-19. The CDR3 totals 17 residues. With V trimmed by 5 bases and J by 5 bases, 12 bases remained unmatched. Per germline, CDR1 MNHEY and CDR2 SMNVEV (reference sequence). This table comes from immunoSEQ multiplex PCR, and its TCRdb copy is limited to in-frame clones, with some not included. The sample holds about 200,000 clones, approximately 80% seen once. The clonotype comes from a human donor in a cohort sampled during active COVID-19. V and J are TRBV27 and TRBJ2-7; 13 bases are shared with TRBD2. The sequenced material came from peripheral blood. The CDR3 sequence is CASSRLGLAGVGHEQYF. The CDR3 nucleotides read TGTGCCAGCAGTCGCCTTGGACTAGCGGGAGTGGGCCACGAGCAGTACTTC.